The clone carrying this T cell receptor (beta chain) was counted once. Its matching antigen is unknown. These data come from a study of shared clonotypes between healthy human individuals. Study overall: A couple of female and a few male donors aged 18 to 49 were enrolled.

Whole-study results and caveats: Shared across several donors were about 4.6% of the naive CD4 clonotypes. Non-shared clonotypes were found to have lower generation probabilities than the clonotypes that were shared by all four of the sorted-subset donors.

The table came from immunoSEQ multiplex PCR; TCRdb's copy has only in-frame clones and leaves some out. The sample lists under 550,000 clones, 90% to 97% occurring once. The sequence derives from a woman aged 25 to 39 in good health. Material: naive CD4+ T cells sorted from blood. As for subset: CD45RA+ positively selected.

The CDR3 protein is CASSLVDSRYNEQFF. CDR3 DNA sequence: TGCGCCAGCAGCTTGGTGGACAGTAGGTACAATGAGCAGTTCTTC. The chain uses TRBV5-1 and TRBJ2-1; D is possibly TRBD1 (6 bases). The CDR3 contains 15 residues. Germline lookup yields CDR1 SGHRS and CDR2 YFSETQ. V lost 0 bases, J lost 4 bases, and 11 bases lay in between.